One sample yielded the 12 T cell receptor beta chains listed below, sequenced in a study of kidney transplant recipient with SARS-CoV-2 infection. TCRdb called the reads again in MiXCR, with one record for every CDR3 protein. The data contain 200,000 to 300,000 distinct CDR3 sequences, less than 35% of them singletons. Source: a blood sample, taken at baseline and on roughly day 110 from a kidney transplant recipient. The receptor set was obtained from a young adult male patient who had COVID-19 and was a kidney transplant recipient. Some T cells may trace back to the graft donor.

This clonotype came up many times. J is TRBJ2-7 and V is TRBV28; D is perhaps TRBD1 (5 bases). In germline, CDR1 is MDHEN, CDR2 SYDVKM. The ends were cut back, 2 bases at V and 7 bases at J, with 15 bases in the middle. The CDR3 length is 14 residues. CDR3 bases: TGTGCCAGCAGTTTAGTGCTCAGGGTAGCTGAGCAGTACTTC. It encodes CASSLVLRVAEQYF. The full variable domain, in which reference TRBV28 and TRBJ2-7 provide the parts outside the CDR3, is DVKVTQSSRYLVKRTGEKVFLECVQDMDHENMFWYRQDPGLGLRLIYFSYDVKMKEKGDIPEGYSVSREKKERFSLILESASTNQTSMYLCASSLVLRVAEQYFGPGTRLTVT.

Many counts were recorded for this clonotype. The chain carries TRBV4-2 and TRBJ2-2; a weak D match, TRBD2 (6 bases). Germline-derived CDR1 and CDR2 are LGHNA and YNFKEQ. CDR3 length equals 14 residues. The V gene lost 10 bases and the J gene lost 1 base, with 13 bases spanning the gap. This CDR3 reads CATQRSGNTGELFF. The CDR3 coding sequence is TGTGCCACCCAGCGTAGCGGGAACACCGGGGAGCTGTTTTTT.

In this sample, this clonotype turned up many times. The J gene is TRBJ2-2, the V gene TRBV6-5; TRBD1 or TRBD2 may be the D gene (5 bases each). Trimming left V 0 bases short and J 5 bases short, with 25 bases between. Germline assignment: CDR1 MNHEY and CDR2 SVGAGI. This CDR3 is 20 amino acids long. The CDR3 region is CASSYSSSGGKRSVTGELFF. CDR3 coding DNA: TGTGCCAGCAGTTACTCAAGTAGTGGGGGAAAACGGTCGGTGACCGGGGAGCTGTTTTTT.

This clonotype was recorded at least ten times. V gene TRBV13 combines with J gene TRBJ2-3; 14 positions agree with TRBD2. The CDR3 totals 15 residues. Trimming removed 3 bases from V and 6 bases from J; junction bases left unmatched: 2. Germline loops: CDR1 PRHDT, CDR2 FYEKMQ (reference sequence). As DNA, the CDR3 is TGTGCCAGCAGCTTGAGGACTAGCGGGAGGGATACGCAGTATTTT. It is translated as CASSLRTSGRDTQYF.

Details on this clonotype: This may be a read error: a much more frequent sequence differs by one nucleotide. Lacking the conserved final phenylalanine or tryptophan, this CDR3 likely reflects a read error. This chain links TRBV11-1 with TRBJ2-5, with TRBD2 matching 8 bases. The CDR3 totals 14 residues. The V segment lost 7 bases and the J segment 2 bases; nucleotides outside the gene matches: 6. Germline V lookup: CDR1 SGHAT, CDR2 FQDESV (reference sequence). CDR3 nucleotides: TGTGCCAGCACTAGCGGGTCCTTACAAGAGACCCAGTACCTC. This translates into CASTSGSLQETQYL.

With regard to this clonotype: It may be a read error: a sequence one base away is much more abundant. The chain links TRBV6-5 to TRBJ1-2; 7 nucleotides line up with TRBD1. J lost 1 base, V lost 8 bases, and 7 bases had no gene match. Germline CDR1 and CDR2: MNHEY and SVGAGI. There are 14 residues in the CDR3. CDR3 amino acids: CASGAGDSNYGYTF. CDR3 DNA: TGTGCCAGCGGGGCAGGGGACAGTAACTATGGCTACACCTTC.

The table lists this clonotype with many counts. This chain joins TRBV6-6 and TRBJ2-2; D is ambiguous. Trimming removed 5 bases from V and 7 bases from J, with 20 bases in between. The CDR3 extends over 16 amino acids. Germline CDR1 MNHNY, CDR2 SVGAGI (reference sequence). The CDR3 coding sequence is TGTGCCAGCAGTCCCGGGTCGCCTACCCCAAGCGGGGAGCTGTTTTTT. It encodes CASSPGSPTPSGELFF.

This clonotype was seen many times. V and J are TRBV6-1 and TRBJ1-2, with D uncertain. Trimming pared 5 bases from V and 4 bases from J, leaving 23 bases between. The CDR3 is 17 residues long. Germline V gene lookup returns CDR1 MNHNS and CDR2 SASEGT. CDR3 protein: CASSRIPSMRKTYGYTF. CDR3 bases: TGTGCCAGCAGTCGTATACCCTCTATGCGAAAGACCTATGGCTACACCTTC.

With regard to this clonotype: It may be a read error: a sequence one base away is much more abundant. The CDR3 DNA is TGTGCCTGGAGTGCGAGCAGGGATTATGGCTACACCTTC. It translates to CAWSASRDYGYTF. V gene TRBV30 combines with J gene TRBJ1-2; a weak D match, TRBD1 (5 bases). CDR3 length: 13 residues. V was shortened by 1 base and J by 5 bases, with 11 bases between the two germline ends. Germline loops: CDR1 GTSNPN, CDR2 SVGIG (reference sequence).

As for this clonotype: Possible read error: a much larger clone is one base away. This rearrangement joins TRBV2 to TRBJ2-1; D perhaps matches TRBD1 (6 bases). This CDR3 is 11 amino acids long. Per germline, CDR1 SNHLY and CDR2 FYNNEI. The CDR3 region is CTSQGIEKQFF. In DNA, the CDR3 is TGTACCAGCCAGGGGATAGAGAAGCAGTTCTTC.

This chain links TRBV27 with TRBJ2-1, with TRBD1 matching 10 bases. The V gene's germline CDR1 is MNHEY and CDR2 SMNVEV (reference sequence). The CDR3 spans 15 residues. The J segment lost 15 bases and the V segment lost 0 bases, leaving 11 bases of the junction unmatched. CDR3 bases: TGTGCCAGCAGTTTATCTTTTTCGGTGGGACAGGGGCTGTTCTTC. Its protein product is CASSLSFSVGQGLFF.

As for this clonotype: With a much larger clone just one base away, this may be a read error. This sequence joins TRBV2 and TRBJ1-1; 7 bases align to TRBD1. The CDR3 has 14 amino acids. CDR1 is SNHLY, CDR2 FYNNEI, per germline. The trim removed 5 bases at V and 3 bases at J, leaving 6 bases unmatched. The CDR3 nucleotides read TGTGCCAGCAGTTGGGACAGCGGGTACACTGAAGCTTTCTTT. It translates to CASSWDSGYTEAFF.